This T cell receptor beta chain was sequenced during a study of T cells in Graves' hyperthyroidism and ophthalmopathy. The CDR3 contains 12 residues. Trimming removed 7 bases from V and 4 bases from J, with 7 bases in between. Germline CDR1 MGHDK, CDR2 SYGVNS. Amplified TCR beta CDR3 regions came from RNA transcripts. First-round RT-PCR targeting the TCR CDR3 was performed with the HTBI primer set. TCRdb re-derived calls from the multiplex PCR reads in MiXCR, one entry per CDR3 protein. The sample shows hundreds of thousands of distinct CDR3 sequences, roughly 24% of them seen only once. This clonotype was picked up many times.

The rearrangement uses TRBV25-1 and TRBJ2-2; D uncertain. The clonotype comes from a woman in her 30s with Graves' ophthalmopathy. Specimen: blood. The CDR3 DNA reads TGTGCCAGCAAAGAATCCACCGGGGAGCTGTTTTTT. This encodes CASKESTGELFF. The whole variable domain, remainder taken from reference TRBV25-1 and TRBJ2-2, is EADIYQTPRYLVIGTGKKITLECSQTMGHDKMYWYQQDPGMELHLIHYSYGVNSTEKGDLSSESTVSRIRTEHFPLTLESARPSHTSQYLCASKESTGELFFGEGSRLTVL.